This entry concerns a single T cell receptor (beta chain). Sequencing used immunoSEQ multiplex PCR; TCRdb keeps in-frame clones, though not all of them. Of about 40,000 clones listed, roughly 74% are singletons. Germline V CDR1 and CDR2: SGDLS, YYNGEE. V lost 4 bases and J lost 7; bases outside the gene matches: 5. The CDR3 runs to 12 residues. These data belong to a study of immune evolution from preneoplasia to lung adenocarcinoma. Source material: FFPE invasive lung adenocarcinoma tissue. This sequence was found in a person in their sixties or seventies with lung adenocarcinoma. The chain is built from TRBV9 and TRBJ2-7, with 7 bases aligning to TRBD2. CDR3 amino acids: CASSPGGMEQYF. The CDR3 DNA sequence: TGTGCCAGCAGCCCCGGGGGGATGGAGCAGTACTTC.